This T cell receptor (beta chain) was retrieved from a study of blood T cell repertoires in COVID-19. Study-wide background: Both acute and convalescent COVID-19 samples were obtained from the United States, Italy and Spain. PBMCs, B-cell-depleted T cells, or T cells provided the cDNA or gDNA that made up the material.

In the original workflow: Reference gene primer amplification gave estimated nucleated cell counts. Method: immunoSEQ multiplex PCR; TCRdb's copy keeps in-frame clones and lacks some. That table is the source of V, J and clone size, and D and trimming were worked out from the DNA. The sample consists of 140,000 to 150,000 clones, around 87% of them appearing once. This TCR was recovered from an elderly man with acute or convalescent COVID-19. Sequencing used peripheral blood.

CDR3 protein: CASSGTLAGEYNEQFF. CDR3 DNA: TGTGCCAGCAGTGGCACACTAGCGGGGGAATACAATGAGCAGTTCTTC. The chain joins TRBV6-1 to TRBJ2-1; the match to TRBD2 covers 11 bases. J was trimmed by 4 bases and V by 4 bases; bases with no gene match: 6. Germline-derived CDR1 and CDR2 are MNHNS and SASEGT. The CDR3 extends over 16 amino acids.